The T cell receptor beta chain described here comes from a study of T-cell reconstitution after alpha-beta-depleted transplantation in children. Researchers prepared the TCRbeta library using unique molecular identifiers, the study reports. TCRdb reprocessed the PCR reads with MiXCR, giving one entry per CDR3 protein. The table includes hundreds of thousands of distinct CDR3 sequences, roughly 13% detected once. The TCR sequence derives from a human donor who donated a stem cell graft to a child with Fanconi anemia. The sequenced sample was PBMCs, obtained from the stem cell graft.

Here the CDR3 reads CASSPQRAGKYEQYF. CDR3 nucleotide sequence: TGTGCCAGCAGCCCCCAACGGGCAGGGAAGTACGAGCAGTACTTC. The V call is TRBV4-2, the J call TRBJ2-7, with a possible D match to TRBD1 (5 bases). V lost 4 bases and J lost 4, with 17 bases in between. The CDR3 length is 15 residues. Germline values: CDR1 LGHNA, CDR2 YNFKEQ.